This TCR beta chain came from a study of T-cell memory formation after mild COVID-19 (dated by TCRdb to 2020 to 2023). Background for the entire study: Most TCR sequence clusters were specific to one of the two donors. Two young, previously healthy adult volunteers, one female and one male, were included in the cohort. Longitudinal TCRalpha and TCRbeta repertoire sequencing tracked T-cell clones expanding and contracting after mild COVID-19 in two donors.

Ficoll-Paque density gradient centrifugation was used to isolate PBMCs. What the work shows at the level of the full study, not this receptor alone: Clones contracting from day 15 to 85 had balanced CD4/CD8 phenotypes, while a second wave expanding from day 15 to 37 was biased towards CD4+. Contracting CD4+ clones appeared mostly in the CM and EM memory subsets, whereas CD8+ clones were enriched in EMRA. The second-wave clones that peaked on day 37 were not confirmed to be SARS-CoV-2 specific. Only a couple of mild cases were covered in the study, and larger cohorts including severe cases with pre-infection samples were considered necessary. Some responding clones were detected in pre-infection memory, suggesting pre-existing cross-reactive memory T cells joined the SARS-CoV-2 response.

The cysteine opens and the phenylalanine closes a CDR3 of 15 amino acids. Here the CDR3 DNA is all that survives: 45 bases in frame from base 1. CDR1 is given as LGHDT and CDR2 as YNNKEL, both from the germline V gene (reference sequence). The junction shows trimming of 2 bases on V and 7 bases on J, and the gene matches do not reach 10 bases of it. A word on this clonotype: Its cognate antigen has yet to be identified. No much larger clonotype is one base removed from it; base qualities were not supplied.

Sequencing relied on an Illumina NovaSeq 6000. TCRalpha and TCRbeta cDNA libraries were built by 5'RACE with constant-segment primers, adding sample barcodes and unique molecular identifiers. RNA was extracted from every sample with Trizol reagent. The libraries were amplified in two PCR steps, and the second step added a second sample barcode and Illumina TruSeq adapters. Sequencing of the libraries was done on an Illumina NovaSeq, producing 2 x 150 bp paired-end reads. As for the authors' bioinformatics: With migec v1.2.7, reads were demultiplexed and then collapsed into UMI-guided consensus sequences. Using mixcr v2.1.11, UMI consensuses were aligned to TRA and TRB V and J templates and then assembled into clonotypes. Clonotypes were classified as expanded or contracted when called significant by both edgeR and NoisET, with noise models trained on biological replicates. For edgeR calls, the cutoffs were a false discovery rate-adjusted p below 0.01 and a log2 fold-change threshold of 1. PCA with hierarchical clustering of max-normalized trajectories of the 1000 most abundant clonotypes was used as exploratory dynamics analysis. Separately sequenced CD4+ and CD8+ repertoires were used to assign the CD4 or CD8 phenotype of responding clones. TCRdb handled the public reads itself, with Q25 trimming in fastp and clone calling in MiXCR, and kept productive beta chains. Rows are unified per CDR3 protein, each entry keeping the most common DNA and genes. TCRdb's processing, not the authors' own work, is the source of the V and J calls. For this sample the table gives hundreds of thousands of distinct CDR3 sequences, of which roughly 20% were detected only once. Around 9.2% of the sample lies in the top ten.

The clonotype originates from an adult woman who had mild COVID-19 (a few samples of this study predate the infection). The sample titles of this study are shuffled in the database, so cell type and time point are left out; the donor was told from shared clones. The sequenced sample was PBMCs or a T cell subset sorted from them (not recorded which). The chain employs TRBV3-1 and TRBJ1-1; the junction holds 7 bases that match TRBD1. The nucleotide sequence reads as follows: TGTGCCAGCAGCCAAAATACAGGGGTCCAGAATGAAGCTTTCTTT. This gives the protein CASSQNTGVQNEAFF.